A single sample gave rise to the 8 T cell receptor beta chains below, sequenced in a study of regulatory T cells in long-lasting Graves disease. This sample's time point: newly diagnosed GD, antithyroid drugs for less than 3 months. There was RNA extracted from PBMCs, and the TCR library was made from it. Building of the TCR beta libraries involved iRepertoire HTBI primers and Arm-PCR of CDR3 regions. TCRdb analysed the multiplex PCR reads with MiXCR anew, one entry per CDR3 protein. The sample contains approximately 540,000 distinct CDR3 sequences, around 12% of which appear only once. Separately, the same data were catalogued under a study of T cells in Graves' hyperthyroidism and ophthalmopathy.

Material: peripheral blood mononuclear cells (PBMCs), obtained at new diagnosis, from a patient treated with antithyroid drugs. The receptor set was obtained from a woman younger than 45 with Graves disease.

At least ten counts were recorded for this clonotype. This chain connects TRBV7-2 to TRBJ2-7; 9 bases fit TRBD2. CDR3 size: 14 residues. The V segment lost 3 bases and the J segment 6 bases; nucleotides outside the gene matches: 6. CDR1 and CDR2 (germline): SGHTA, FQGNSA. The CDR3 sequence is CASSLRAGGPEQYF. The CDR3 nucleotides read TGTGCCAGCAGCTTGAGGGCGGGAGGGCCCGAGCAGTACTTC.

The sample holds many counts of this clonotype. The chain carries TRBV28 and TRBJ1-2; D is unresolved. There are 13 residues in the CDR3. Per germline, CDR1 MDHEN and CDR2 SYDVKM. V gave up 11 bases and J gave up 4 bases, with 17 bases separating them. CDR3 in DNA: TGTGCCGGCCGCGGGAACTCTGCCTATGGCTACACCTTC. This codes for CAGRGNSAYGYTF.

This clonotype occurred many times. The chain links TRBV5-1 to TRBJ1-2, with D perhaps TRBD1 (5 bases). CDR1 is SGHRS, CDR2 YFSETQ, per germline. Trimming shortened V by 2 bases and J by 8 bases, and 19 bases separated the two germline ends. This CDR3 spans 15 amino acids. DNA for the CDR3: TGCGCCAGCAGCTTAAGGACCGATTCAGGGTCGGGCTACACCTTC. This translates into CASSLRTDSGSGYTF.

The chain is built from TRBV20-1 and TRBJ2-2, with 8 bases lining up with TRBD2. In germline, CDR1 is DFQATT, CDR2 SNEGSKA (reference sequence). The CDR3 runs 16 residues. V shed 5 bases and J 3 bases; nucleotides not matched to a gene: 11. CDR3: CSALPVGGRYTGELFF. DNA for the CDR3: TGCAGTGCTTTGCCTGTGGGCGGGAGGTACACCGGGGAGCTGTTTTTT.

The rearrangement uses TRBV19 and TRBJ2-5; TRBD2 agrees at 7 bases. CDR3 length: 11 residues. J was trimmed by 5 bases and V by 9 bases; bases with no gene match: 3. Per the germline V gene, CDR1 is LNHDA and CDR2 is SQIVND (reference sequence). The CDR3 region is CASKGGETQYF. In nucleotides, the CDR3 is TGTGCCAGCAAGGGAGGGGAGACCCAGTACTTC.

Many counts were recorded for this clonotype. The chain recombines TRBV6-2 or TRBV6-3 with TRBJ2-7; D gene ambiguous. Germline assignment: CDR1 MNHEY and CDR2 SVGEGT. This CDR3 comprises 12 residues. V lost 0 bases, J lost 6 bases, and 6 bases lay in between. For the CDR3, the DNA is TGTGCCAGCAGTTACTCACTGGGCGAGCAGTACTTC. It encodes CASSYSLGEQYF.

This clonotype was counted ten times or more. The CDR3 spells CASSQDTGGYNEQFF. The CDR3 nucleotides read TGCGCCAGCAGCCAAGATACGGGAGGGTACAATGAGCAGTTCTTC. The chain is built from TRBV4-1 and TRBJ2-1; 8 nucleotides agree with TRBD2. Unmatched junction bases numbered 2, after V lost 0 bases and J lost 4 bases. Germline assignment: CDR1 MGHRA and CDR2 YSYEKL. The CDR3 has 15 amino acids.

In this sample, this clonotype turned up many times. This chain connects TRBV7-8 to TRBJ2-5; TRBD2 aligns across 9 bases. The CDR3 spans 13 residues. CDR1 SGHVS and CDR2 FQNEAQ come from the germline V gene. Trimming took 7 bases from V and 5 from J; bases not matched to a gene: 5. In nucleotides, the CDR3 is TGTGCCAGCACCGCGGGAGGGGCCGAGACCCAGTACTTC. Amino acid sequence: CASTAGGAETQYF.